A single sample gave rise to the 18 T cell receptor beta chains below, sequenced in a study of cytomegalovirus exposure and HLA in healthy donors (dated by TCRdb to 2016 to 2017). The library was prepared using the immunoSEQ multiplex PCR assay. For the multiplex PCR, a mixture combining 60 forward primers for TCR Vbeta segments and 13 reverse primers for TCR Jbeta segments was used. TCRdb holds this immuneACCESS table with in-frame rearrangements only. Some clones are missing; in checked studies, unresolved V genes explain under half, and the rest has no known cause. A total of around 110,000 clones appear in this sample, around 84% of them only once. 22% of the sample is held by the ten biggest clonotypes. Sequenced input: PBMCs. The receptors come from a man aged 30-40 years in good health and CMV-seropositive.

The chain links TRBV15 to TRBJ1-1; D is perhaps TRBD1 (5 bases). V lost 0 bases and J lost 10, with 27 bases in between. This CDR3 is 18 amino acids long. Per germline, CDR1 LNHNV and CDR2 YYDKDF (reference sequence). CDR3 residues: CATSRDYLPGQGGVGAFF. The DNA of the CDR3 is TGTGCCACCAGCAGAGATTATCTCCCTGGGCAGGGCGGGGTTGGAGCTTTCTTT.

This rearrangement joins TRBV19 to TRBJ1-5; TRBD1 aligns across 9 bases. V lost 4 bases to trimming and J lost 9 bases; unmatched junction nucleotides: 13. CDR3 length: 16 amino acids. From germline, CDR1 is LNHDA and CDR2 SQIVND (reference sequence). The CDR3 loop reads CASSSRDRALYWPQHF. CDR3 coding DNA: TGTGCCAGTAGTAGCCGGGACAGGGCTTTGTACTGGCCCCAGCATTTT.

This chain joins TRBV7-2 and TRBJ2-1, with a weak D call TRBD2 (7 bases). Trimming left V 1 base short and J 10 bases short, with 17 bases between. The CDR3 consists of 15 residues. Germline V gene lookup returns CDR1 SGHTA and CDR2 FQGNSA. The CDR3 sequence is CASSLEGGTWNEQFF. CDR3 DNA sequence: TGTGCCAGCAGCTTAGAGGGGGGGACATGGAACGAGCAGTTCTTC. The full variable domain, with the rest looked up from reference TRBV7-2 and TRBJ2-1, is GAGVSQSPSNKVTEKGKDVELRCDPISGHTALYWYRQSLGQGLEFLIYFQGNSAPDKSGLPSDRFSAERTGGSVSTLTIQRTQQEDSAVYLCASSLEGGTWNEQFFGPGTRLTVL.

The chain uses TRBV2 and TRBJ1-3; D unresolved. The V and J ends lost 4 bases and 0 bases respectively, with 4 bases between them. The germline gives CDR1 SNHLY, CDR2 FYNNEI. The CDR3 consists of 13 residues. CDR3 in amino acids: CASSGDSGNTIYF. DNA of the CDR3: TGTGCCAGCAGTGGCGACTCTGGAAACACCATATATTTT.

This chain uses TRBV30 with TRBJ2-3; 7 bases are shared with TRBD1. Trimming removed 5 bases from V and 0 bases from J; junction bases left unmatched: 11. Looked up from germline, CDR1 is GTSNPN and CDR2 is SVGIG (reference sequence). The length of the CDR3 is 16 residues. The CDR3 DNA sequence: TGTGCCTGGGGTTCTTGGACAGGATCTAGCACAGATACGCAGTATTTT. This sequence encodes CAWGSWTGSSTDTQYF.

The CDR3 spells CASSSEYRGETQYF. CDR3 nucleotide sequence: TGTGCCAGCAGCTCAGAGTACAGGGGAGAGACCCAGTACTTC. J is TRBJ2-5 and V is TRBV5-4; 7 nucleotides match TRBD1. Per the germline V gene, CDR1 is SGHNT and CDR2 is YYREEE (reference sequence). CDR3 length: 14 amino acids. V was pared by 3 bases and J by 4 bases, with 6 bases of the junction left unmatched. The variable domain in full, with the rest retrieved from reference TRBV5-4 and TRBJ2-5, is ETGVTQSPTHLIKTRGQQVTLRCSSQSGHNTVSWYQQALGQGPQFIFQYYREEENGRGNFPPRFSGLQFPNYSSELNVNALELDDSALYLCASSSEYRGETQYFGPGTRLLVL.

This clone was recorded only once. The DNA for the CDR3 is TGTGCCAGCAGCCTACTAGCCGTTGGCACAGATACGCAGTATTTT. It codes for CASSLLAVGTDTQYF. The chain carries TRBV6-6 and TRBJ2-3; the D gene is possibly TRBD2 (6 bases). V dropped 6 bases and J dropped 1 base, with 14 bases sitting between them. In germline, CDR1 is MNHNY, CDR2 SVGAGI (reference sequence). The CDR3 is made up of 15 amino acids.

The chain couples TRBV11-2 to TRBJ2-6; possibly TRBD2 for D (5 bases). The CDR3 sequence is 17 residues long. Germline assignment: CDR1 SGHAT and CDR2 FQNNGV. Trimming left V 4 bases short and J 0 bases short, with 13 bases between. The CDR3 sequence: CASSYGGSVSGANVLTF. CDR3 DNA: TGTGCCAGCAGCTACGGAGGTAGTGTCTCTGGGGCCAACGTCCTGACTTTC.

V is TRBV5-1 and J is TRBJ1-1; tentative D call: TRBD1 (6 bases). CDR1 and CDR2 from the germline V gene are SGHRS and YFSETQ. Trimming stripped 0 bases from V and 4 bases from J, with 13 bases between. CDR3 length equals 15 residues. The CDR3 DNA sequence: TGCGCCAGCAGCTTGGCTGCAGGGGTAGTCACTGAAGCTTTCTTT. It is translated as CASSLAAGVVTEAFF.

The chain has TRBV6-6 and TRBJ2-3, with D possibly TRBD1 on 6 matching bases. From germline, CDR1 is MNHNY and CDR2 SVGAGI (reference sequence). V lost 6 bases, J lost 2 bases, and 12 bases lay in between. The CDR3 is 14 residues long. CDR3 coding DNA: TGTGCCAGCAGCTCCACAGGGCACACAGATACGCAGTATTTT. The encoded protein is CASSSTGHTDTQYF.

This clone has just a few counts. The V and J genes are TRBV5-1 and TRBJ2-5; 13 bases agree with TRBD2. V was clipped by 4 bases and J by 1 base; unmatched bases: 10. Germline V gene lookup returns CDR1 SGHRS and CDR2 YFSETQ. CDR3 length equals 18 residues. DNA of the CDR3: TGCGCCAGCAGCCCAGTCCCGGGACTAGCGGGGATCCAAGAGACCCAGTACTTC. Amino acids: CASSPVPGLAGIQETQYF.

This rearrangement joins TRBV4-1 to TRBJ2-1, with TRBD2 identical over 9 bases. There are 17 residues in the CDR3. Germline V CDR1 and CDR2: MGHRA, YSYEKL. With V trimmed by 4 bases and J by 1 base, 8 bases remained unmatched. CDR3 nucleotides: TGCGCCAGCAGCCCCCTCCGTACTAGCGGGTCCTACAATGAGCAGTTCTTC. Its translation is CASSPLRTSGSYNEQFF.

The rearrangement links TRBV5-4 to TRBJ2-3; D is perhaps TRBD2 (6 bases). This CDR3 contains 14 residues. Germline V gene sequence: CDR1 SGHNT, CDR2 YYREEE (reference sequence). With 4 bases removed from V and 0 bases from J, the gap between germline ends came to 9 bases. CDR3 sequence (DNA): TGTGCCAGCAGCGGAGGAGGGAGCACAGATACGCAGTATTTT. It translates to CASSGGGSTDTQYF.

This clone was seen just once. This chain joins TRBV28 and TRBJ2-7, with D tentatively TRBD2 (6 bases). V was pared by 2 bases and J by 3 bases, with 20 bases between. The CDR3 sequence is 17 residues long. The germline gives CDR1 MDHEN, CDR2 SYDVKM. The CDR3 DNA is TGTGCCAGCAGTTTAGTCCCTCGGGAGAGTAGCGGCTACGAGCAGTACTTC. Its translation is CASSLVPRESSGYEQYF.

The V call is TRBV5-8, the J call TRBJ2-5; D unclear. The CDR3 covers 15 residues. V lost 1 base and J 5 bases, leaving 15 bases between the germline ends. Germline V gene lookup returns CDR1 SGHTS and CDR2 YDEGEE. CDR3 DNA: TGTGCCAGCAGCTTGTATCTAAACGGGTGGGAGACCCAGTACTTC. Its translation: CASSLYLNGWETQYF.

Of note for this clone: Likely a read error: the CDR3 ends without its conserved phenylalanine or tryptophan. The DNA is left out, because the CDR3 cannot be placed on it with certainty; the CDR3 is given as TCRdb lists it. The gene calls are TRBV6-5 and TRBJ2-6; the table's D call, TRBD2, has no DNA check behind it. The CDR3 length equals 12 residues, ends included. Germline CDR1 reads MNHEY; CDR2 reads SVGAGI. The CDR3 region is CASSYRSSALNV.

The chain is built from TRBV30 and TRBJ2-1; 8 bases align to TRBD2. Germline-derived CDR1 and CDR2 are GTSNPN and SVGIG (reference sequence). Losses at the gene ends were 2 bases for V and 16 bases for J; bases not matched to a gene: 7. There are 11 residues in the CDR3. In DNA, the CDR3 is TGTGCCTGGAGTCGTAGCGGGGTCTGCTTCTTC. It translates to CAWSRSGVCFF.

The rearrangement links TRBV5-4 to TRBJ1-1; weak D call: TRBD1 (5 bases). The V and J ends lost 0 bases and 0 bases respectively, with 9 bases between them. Germline V gene sequence: CDR1 SGHNT, CDR2 YYREEE (reference sequence). This CDR3 comprises 15 residues. CDR3 nucleotides: TGTGCCAGCAGCTTGGTCGGGGGTATGAACACTGAAGCTTTCTTT. Translating gives CASSLVGGMNTEAFF. Full variable domain (outside the CDR3, taken from reference TRBV5-4 and TRBJ1-1): ETGVTQSPTHLIKTRGQQVTLRCSSQSGHNTVSWYQQALGQGPQFIFQYYREEENGRGNFPPRFSGLQFPNYSSELNVNALELDDSALYLCASSLVGGMNTEAFFGQGTRLTVV.